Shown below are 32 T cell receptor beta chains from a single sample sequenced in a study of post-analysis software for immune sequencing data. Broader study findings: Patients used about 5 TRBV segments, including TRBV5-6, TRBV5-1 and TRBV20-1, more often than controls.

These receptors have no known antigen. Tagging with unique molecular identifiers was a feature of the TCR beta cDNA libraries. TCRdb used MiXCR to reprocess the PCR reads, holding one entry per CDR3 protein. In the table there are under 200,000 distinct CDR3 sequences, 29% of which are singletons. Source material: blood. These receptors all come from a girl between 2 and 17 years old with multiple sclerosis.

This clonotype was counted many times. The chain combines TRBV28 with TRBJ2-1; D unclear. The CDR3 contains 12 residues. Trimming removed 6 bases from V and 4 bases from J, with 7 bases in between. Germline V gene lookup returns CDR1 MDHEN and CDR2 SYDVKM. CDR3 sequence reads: CASSPRYNEQFF. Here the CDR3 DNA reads TGTGCCAGCAGCCCTAGGTACAATGAGCAGTTCTTC.

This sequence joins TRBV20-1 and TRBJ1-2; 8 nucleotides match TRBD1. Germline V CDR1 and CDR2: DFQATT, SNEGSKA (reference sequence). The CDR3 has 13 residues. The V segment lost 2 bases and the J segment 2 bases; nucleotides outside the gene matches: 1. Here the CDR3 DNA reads TGCAGTGCTAGACAGGGGGCGAACTATGGCTACACCTTC. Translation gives CSARQGANYGYTF.

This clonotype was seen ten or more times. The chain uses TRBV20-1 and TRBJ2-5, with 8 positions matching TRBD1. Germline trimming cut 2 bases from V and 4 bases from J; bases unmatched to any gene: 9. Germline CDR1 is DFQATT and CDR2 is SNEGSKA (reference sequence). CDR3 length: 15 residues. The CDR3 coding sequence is TGCAGTGCTAGACCGAGGACAGGGCGTTCAGAGACCCAGTACTTC. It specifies CSARPRTGRSETQYF.

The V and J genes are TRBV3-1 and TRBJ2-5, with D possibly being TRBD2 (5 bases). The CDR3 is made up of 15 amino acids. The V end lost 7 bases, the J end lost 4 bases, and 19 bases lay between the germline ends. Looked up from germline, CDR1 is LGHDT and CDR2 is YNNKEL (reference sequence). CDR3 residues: CASTPWGEGRETQYF. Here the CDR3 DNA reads TGTGCCAGCACCCCTTGGGGTGAGGGCCGAGAGACCCAGTACTTC.

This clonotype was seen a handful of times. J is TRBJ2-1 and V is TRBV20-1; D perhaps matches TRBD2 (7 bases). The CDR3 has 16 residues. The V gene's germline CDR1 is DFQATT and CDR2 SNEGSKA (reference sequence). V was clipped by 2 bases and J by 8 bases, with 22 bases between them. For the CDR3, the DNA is TGCAGTGCTAGACAGATCCGGGACCGCGGGGGCGATGAGCAGTTCTTC. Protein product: CSARQIRDRGGDEQFF.

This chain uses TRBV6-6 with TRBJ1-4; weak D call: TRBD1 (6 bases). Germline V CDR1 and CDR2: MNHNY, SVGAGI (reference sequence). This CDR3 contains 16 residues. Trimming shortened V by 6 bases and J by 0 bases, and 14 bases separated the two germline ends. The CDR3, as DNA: TGTGCCAGCAGAAACGTCGGACAGTCAACTAATGAAAAACTGTTTTTT. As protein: CASRNVGQSTNEKLFF.

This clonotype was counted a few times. DNA for the CDR3: TGTGCCTGGAGTGTACGAGGGGGAGGAACCGGGGAGCTGTTTTTT. Protein product: CAWSVRGGGTGELFF. J is TRBJ2-2 and V is TRBV30; TRBD1 or TRBD2 may be the D gene (6 bases each). The germline gives CDR1 GTSNPN, CDR2 SVGIG (reference sequence). The CDR3 consists of 15 residues. V was clipped by 0 bases and J by 5 bases, with 13 bases between them.

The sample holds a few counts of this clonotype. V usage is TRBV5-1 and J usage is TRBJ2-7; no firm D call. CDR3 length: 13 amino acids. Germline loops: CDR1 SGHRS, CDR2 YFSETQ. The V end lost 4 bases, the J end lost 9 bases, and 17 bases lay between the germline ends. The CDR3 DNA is TGCGCCAGCAGCCACAAAAAGACCAACCGGCAGTACTTC. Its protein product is CASSHKKTNRQYF.

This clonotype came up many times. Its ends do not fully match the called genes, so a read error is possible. CDR3 sequence: CASSGPSLAGGYSEQFF. The CDR3 coding sequence is TGCGCCAGCAGCGGCCCTAGTTTAGCGGGAGGTTACAGTGAGCAGTTCTTC. The chain uses TRBV5-1 and TRBJ2-1; TRBD2 aligns across 10 bases. This CDR3 is 17 amino acids long. Germline CDR1 reads SGHRS; CDR2 reads YFSETQ.

The CDR3 nucleotides read TGCGCCAGCCGCCCCGGTTTGATGAGCTCCTACAATGAGCAGTTCTTC. This gives the protein CASRPGLMSSYNEQFF. The V call is TRBV4-1, the J call TRBJ2-1; unclear D gene. Germline-derived CDR1 and CDR2 are MGHRA and YSYEKL. The CDR3 has 16 residues. Trimming shortened V by 8 bases and J by 0 bases, and 17 bases separated the two germline ends.

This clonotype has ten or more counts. This CDR3 is CSVDAGQGFDGYTF. CDR3 nucleotide sequence: TGCAGCGTTGATGCCGGGCAGGGTTTCGACGGCTACACCTTC. The V call is TRBV29-1, the J call TRBJ1-2; D perhaps matches TRBD1 (5 bases). Germline CDR1 and CDR2: SQVTM and ANQGSEA. CDR3 length: 14 residues. The V end lost 3 bases, the J end lost 8 bases, and 19 bases lay between the germline ends.

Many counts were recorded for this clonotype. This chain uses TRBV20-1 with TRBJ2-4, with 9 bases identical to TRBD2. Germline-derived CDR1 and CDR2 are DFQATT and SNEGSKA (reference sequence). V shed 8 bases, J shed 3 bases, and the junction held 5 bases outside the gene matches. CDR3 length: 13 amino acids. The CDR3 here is CSPLAGNKNIQYF. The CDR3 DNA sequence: TGCAGTCCTCTAGCGGGAAACAAAAACATTCAGTACTTC.

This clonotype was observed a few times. This CDR3 reads CASSLIEARDRQPQHF. The CDR3 DNA follows: TGTGCCAGCAGCTTGATCGAAGCGAGGGACAGGCAGCCCCAGCATTTT. The chain is built from TRBV7-2 and TRBJ1-5; 8 positions agree with TRBD1. Germline loops: CDR1 SGHTA, CDR2 FQGNSA. CDR3 length equals 16 residues. V shed 3 bases and J 7 bases; nucleotides not matched to a gene: 11.

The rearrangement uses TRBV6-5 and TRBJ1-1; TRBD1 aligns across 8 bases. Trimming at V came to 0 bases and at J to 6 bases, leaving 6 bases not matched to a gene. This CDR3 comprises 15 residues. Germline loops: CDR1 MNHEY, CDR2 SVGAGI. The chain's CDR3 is CASSYSGQGLSEAFF. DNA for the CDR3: TGTGCCAGCAGTTACTCCGGACAGGGTTTGTCTGAAGCTTTCTTT.

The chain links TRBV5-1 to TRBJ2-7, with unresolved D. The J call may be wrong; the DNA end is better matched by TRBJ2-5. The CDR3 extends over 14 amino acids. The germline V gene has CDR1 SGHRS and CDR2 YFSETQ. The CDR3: CASSLGTPGETQYF. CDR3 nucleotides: TGCGCCAGCAGCTTGGGGACCCCTGGGGAGACCCAGTACTTC.

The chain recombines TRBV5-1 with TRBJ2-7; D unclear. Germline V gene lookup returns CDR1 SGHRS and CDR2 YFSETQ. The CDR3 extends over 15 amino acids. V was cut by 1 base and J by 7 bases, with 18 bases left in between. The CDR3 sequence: CASSLIGSNLNEQYF. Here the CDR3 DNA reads TGCGCCAGCAGCTTGATAGGTAGCAACCTCAATGAGCAGTACTTC.

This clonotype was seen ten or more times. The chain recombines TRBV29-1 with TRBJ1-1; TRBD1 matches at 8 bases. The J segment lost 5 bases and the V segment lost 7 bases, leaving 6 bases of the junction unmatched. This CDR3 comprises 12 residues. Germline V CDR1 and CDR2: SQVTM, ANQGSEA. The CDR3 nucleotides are TGCAGCGCGTCCCAGGGGGCTACTGAAGCTTTCTTT. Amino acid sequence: CSASQGATEAFF.

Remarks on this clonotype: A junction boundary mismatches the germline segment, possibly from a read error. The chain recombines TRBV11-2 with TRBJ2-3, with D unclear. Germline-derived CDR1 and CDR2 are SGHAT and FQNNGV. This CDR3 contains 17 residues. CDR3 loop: CTSAIHPGSSSTDTQYF. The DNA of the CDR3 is TGTACCAGCGCCATTCACCCAGGAAGTTCTAGCACAGATACGCAGTATTTT.

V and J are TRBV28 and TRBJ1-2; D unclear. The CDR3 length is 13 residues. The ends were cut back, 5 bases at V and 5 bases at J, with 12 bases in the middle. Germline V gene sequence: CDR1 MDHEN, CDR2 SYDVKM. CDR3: CASSLGIPYGYTF. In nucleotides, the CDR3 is TGTGCCAGCAGTCTCGGGATCCCTTATGGCTACACCTTC.

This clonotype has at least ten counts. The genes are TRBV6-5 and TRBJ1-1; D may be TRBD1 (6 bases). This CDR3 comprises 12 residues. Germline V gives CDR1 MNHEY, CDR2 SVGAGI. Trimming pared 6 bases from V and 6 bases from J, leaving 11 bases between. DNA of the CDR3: TGTGCCAGCAGCCCGGGACAAGCTGAAGCTTTCTTT. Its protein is CASSPGQAEAFF.

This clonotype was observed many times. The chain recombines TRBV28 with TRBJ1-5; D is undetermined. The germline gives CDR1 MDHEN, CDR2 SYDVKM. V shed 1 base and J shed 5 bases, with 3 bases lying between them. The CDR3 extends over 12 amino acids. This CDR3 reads CASSLSDQPQHF. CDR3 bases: TGTGCCAGCAGTTTATCGGATCAGCCCCAGCATTTT.

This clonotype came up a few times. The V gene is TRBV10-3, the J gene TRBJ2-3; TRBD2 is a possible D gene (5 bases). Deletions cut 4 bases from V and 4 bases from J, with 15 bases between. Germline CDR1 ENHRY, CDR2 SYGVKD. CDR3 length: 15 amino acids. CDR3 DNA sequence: TGTGCCATCAGTGCCCGACTGGGGAGCGCAGATACGCAGTATTTT. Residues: CAISARLGSADTQYF.

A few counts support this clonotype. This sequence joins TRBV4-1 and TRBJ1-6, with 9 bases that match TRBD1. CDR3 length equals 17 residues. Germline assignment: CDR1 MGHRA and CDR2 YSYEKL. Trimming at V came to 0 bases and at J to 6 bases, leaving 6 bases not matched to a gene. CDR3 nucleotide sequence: TGCGCCAGCAGCCAAGAAAATGACAGGGGGAGTAATTCACCCCTCCACTTT. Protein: CASSQENDRGSNSPLHF.

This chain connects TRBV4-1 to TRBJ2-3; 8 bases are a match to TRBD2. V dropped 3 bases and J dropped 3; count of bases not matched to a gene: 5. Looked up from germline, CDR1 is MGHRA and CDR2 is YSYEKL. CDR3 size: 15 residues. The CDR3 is CASSHGGAVTDTQYF. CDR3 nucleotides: TGCGCCAGCAGCCACGGGGGGGCGGTGACAGATACGCAGTATTTT.

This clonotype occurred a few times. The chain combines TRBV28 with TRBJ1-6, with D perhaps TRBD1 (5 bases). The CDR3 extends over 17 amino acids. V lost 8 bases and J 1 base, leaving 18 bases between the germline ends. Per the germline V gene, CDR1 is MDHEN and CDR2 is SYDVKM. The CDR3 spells CASGSGRVGSYNSPLHF. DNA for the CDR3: TGTGCCAGCGGATCGGGCAGGGTGGGGTCCTATAATTCACCCCTCCACTTT.

This chain's CDR3 is CASSSHGGEYTEAFF. The CDR3 DNA sequence: TGTGCCAGCAGCTCCCACGGGGGGGAGTACACTGAAGCTTTCTTT. This chain joins TRBV7-6 and TRBJ1-1; D is perhaps TRBD1 (5 bases). Trimming left V 4 bases short and J 3 bases short, with 15 bases between. This CDR3 is 15 amino acids long. From germline, CDR1 is SGHVS and CDR2 FNYEAQ.

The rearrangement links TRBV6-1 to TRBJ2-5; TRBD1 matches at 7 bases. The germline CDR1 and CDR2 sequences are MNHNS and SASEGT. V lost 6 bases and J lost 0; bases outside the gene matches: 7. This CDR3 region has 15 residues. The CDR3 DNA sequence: TGTGCCAGCAGACGGGACAGACCTTACCAAGAGACCCAGTACTTC. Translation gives CASRRDRPYQETQYF.

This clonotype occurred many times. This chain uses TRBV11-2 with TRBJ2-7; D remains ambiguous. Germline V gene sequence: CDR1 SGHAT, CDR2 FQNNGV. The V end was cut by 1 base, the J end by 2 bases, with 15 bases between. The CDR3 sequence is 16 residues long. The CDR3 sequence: CASSLGVGNVAYEQYF. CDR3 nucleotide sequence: TGTGCCAGCAGCTTAGGTGTAGGGAACGTGGCCTACGAGCAGTACTTC.

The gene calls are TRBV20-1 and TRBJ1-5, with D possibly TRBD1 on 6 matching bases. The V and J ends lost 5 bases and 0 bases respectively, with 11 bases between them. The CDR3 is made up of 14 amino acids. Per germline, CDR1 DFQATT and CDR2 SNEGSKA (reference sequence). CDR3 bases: TGCAGTGCTTCAGGGGTGCATAGCAATCAGCCCCAGCATTTT. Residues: CSASGVHSNQPQHF.

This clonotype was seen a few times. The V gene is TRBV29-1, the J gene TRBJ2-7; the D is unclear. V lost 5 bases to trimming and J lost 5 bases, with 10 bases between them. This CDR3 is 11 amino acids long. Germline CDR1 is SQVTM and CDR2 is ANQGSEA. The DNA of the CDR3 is TGCAGCGTTCATTTATGGAACGAGCAGTACTTC. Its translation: CSVHLWNEQYF.

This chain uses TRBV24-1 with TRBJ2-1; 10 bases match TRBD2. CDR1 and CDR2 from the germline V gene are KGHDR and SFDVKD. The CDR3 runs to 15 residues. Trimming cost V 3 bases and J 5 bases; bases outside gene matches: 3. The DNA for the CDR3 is TGTGCCACCAGTGATACCCTAGCGGGGGACAATGAGCAGTTCTTC. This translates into CATSDTLAGDNEQFF.

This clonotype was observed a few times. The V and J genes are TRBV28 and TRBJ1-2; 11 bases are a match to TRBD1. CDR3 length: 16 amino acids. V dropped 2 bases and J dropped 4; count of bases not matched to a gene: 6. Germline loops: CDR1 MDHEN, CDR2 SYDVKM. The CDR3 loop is CASSLSPGTGGYGYTF. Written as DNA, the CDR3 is TGTGCCAGCAGTTTAAGTCCCGGGACAGGGGGCTATGGCTACACCTTC.